This T cell receptor (beta chain) was documented in a study of T cell responses to AZD1222 COVID-19 vaccine. General observations from the study: Clonal diversity may have been underestimated, and the donors were mostly white British, with more females than males. Spike-specific TCR breadth and depth rose after two AZD1222 doses.

This clone was seen only once. No antigen is known for it. The sample contains more than one DNA sequence encoding this CDR3. Sequencing used immunoSEQ multiplex PCR; TCRdb keeps in-frame clones, though not all of them. The table records some 150,000 clones, roughly nine tenths of them present only once. Trimming shortened V by 2 bases and J by 4 bases, and 5 bases separated the two germline ends. The CDR3 runs 12 residues. The sequences come from peripheral blood, collected 28 days after the second AZD1222 dose. The gene calls are TRBV12-3 or TRBV12-4 and TRBJ1-2; D uncertain. This clonotype was sampled from an adult who received the AZD1222 COVID-19 vaccine. CDR3 amino acids: CASSLLGYGYTF. CDR3 nucleotide sequence: TGTGCCAGCAGTTTACTTGGCTATGGCTACACCTTC.